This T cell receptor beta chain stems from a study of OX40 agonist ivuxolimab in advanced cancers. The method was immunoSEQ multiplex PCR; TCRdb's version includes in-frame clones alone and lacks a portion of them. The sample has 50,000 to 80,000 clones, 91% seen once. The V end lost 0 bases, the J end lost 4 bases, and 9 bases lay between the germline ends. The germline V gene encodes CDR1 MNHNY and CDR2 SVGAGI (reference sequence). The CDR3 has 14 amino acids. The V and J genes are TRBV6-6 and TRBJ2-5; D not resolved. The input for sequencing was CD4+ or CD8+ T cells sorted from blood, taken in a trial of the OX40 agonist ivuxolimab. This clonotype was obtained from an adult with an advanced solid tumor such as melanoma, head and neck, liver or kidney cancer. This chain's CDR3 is CASSYSRVVETQYF. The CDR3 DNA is TGTGCCAGCAGTTACTCTAGGGTGGTAGAGACCCAGTACTTC.